One sample yielded the 10 T cell receptor beta chains listed below, sequenced in a study of T cell changes during pregnancy in multiple sclerosis. Using immunoSEQ multiplex PCR, the repertoire was profiled, and TCRdb retains in-frame clones only, with some absent. This table has 85,000 to 120,000 clones, under 95% appearing once. The sequences come from peripheral blood, collected before pregnancy. Source of these receptors: a female donor with multiple sclerosis, enrolled in a pregnancy study.

The CDR3 loop is CASRSTGLVAEAFF. The CDR3 nucleotides are TGTGCCAGCAGGTCGACAGGGCTCGTCGCTGAAGCTTTCTTT. This chain uses TRBV28 with TRBJ1-1, with 7 bases fitting TRBD1. CDR3 length: 14 residues. Germline lookup yields CDR1 MDHEN and CDR2 SYDVKM. Unmatched junction bases numbered 10, after V lost 6 bases and J lost 6 bases. Full variable domain (outside the CDR3, taken from reference TRBV28 and TRBJ1-1): DVKVTQSSRYLVKRTGEKVFLECVQDMDHENMFWYRQDPGLGLRLIYFSYDVKMKEKGDIPEGYSVSREKKERFSLILESASTNQTSMYLCASRSTGLVAEAFFGQGTRLTVV.

V usage is TRBV30 and J usage is TRBJ2-6, with D hard to call. Germline V gene data show CDR1 as GTSNPN and CDR2 as SVGIG (reference sequence). The CDR3 loop spans 13 amino acids. Deletions cut 4 bases from V and 0 bases from J, with 4 bases between. Here the CDR3 DNA reads TGTGCCTGGACAAACTCTGGGGCCAACGTCCTGACTTTC. Translation gives CAWTNSGANVLTF.

In nucleotides, the CDR3 is TGTGCCAGCTCACCGACGATAGGACAGATAGTATACGAGCAGTACTTC. This codes for CASSPTIGQIVYEQYF. This chain joins TRBV18 and TRBJ2-7; TRBD1 is a possible D gene (6 bases). The CDR3 covers 16 residues. Trimming cost V 3 bases and J 4 bases, with 19 bases left between them. Germline CDR1 and CDR2: KGHSH and LQKENI.

This chain uses TRBV11-3 with TRBJ2-2; TRBD1 aligns across 7 bases. From germline, CDR1 is SGHNT and CDR2 YENEEA. The CDR3 is 16 amino acids. V gave up 0 bases and J gave up 3 bases; unmatched junction bases: 4. CDR3 bases: TGTGCCAGCAGCTTAGAAGACAGGGCGGACACCGGGGAGCTGTTTTTT. Its protein is CASSLEDRADTGELFF.

This clone appeared once. The gene calls are TRBV9 and TRBJ2-6; 9 bases fit TRBD1. Germline V gene lookup returns CDR1 SGDLS and CDR2 YYNGEE. The CDR3 is 18 residues long. Trimming at V came to 4 bases and at J to 1 base, leaving 9 bases not matched to a gene. The CDR3 here is CASSPVGTGLSGANVLTF. The CDR3 bases are TGTGCCAGCAGCCCCGTCGGGACAGGGCTGTCTGGGGCCAACGTCCTGACTTTC.

The chain employs TRBV9 and TRBJ2-1, with 10 bases identical to TRBD1. Germline V gene data show CDR1 as SGDLS and CDR2 as YYNGEE. After removal of 4 bases from V and 6 bases from J, the junction contained 10 bases not matched to a gene. This CDR3 is built from 16 residues. CDR3: CASSFRPGQGSNEQFF. CDR3 coding DNA: TGTGCCAGCAGCTTCAGACCGGGACAGGGGAGCAATGAGCAGTTCTTC.

V usage is TRBV5-4 and J usage is TRBJ2-1, with 7 positions matching TRBD2. Germline CDR1 reads SGHNT; CDR2 reads YYREEE (reference sequence). Trimming at V came to 4 bases and at J to 8 bases, leaving 6 bases not matched to a gene. The CDR3 is made up of 13 amino acids. Here the CDR3 reads CASSRTRGYEQFF. The CDR3 coding sequence is TGTGCCAGCAGCCGGACTAGAGGTTATGAGCAGTTCTTC.

This clone was counted between two and nine times. The chain couples TRBV9 to TRBJ1-1; D not certain. Trimming removed 0 bases at V and 9 bases at J, with 12 bases between. The germline V gene has CDR1 SGDLS and CDR2 YYNGEE. This CDR3 is built from 13 residues. The CDR3 region is CASSVEAGRKAFF. The CDR3 coding sequence is TGTGCCAGCAGCGTAGAGGCGGGCAGGAAAGCTTTCTTT. Based on the CDR3 plus reference TRBV9 and TRBJ1-1, the full variable domain is DSGVTQTPKHLITATGQRVTLRCSPRSGDLSVYWYQQSLDQGLQFLIQYYNGEERAKGNILERFSAQQFPDLHSELNLSSLELGDSALYFCASSVEAGRKAFFGQGTRLTVV.

The chain employs TRBV6-5 and TRBJ2-3; D possibly corresponds to TRBD1 (6 bases). From germline, CDR1 is MNHEY and CDR2 SVGAGI. The CDR3 extends over 15 amino acids. Trimming cost V 1 base and J 0 bases, with 8 bases left between them. This CDR3 is CASSYFGQSTDTQYF. The CDR3 DNA is TGTGCCAGCAGTTACTTTGGACAGAGCACAGATACGCAGTATTTT.

V and J are TRBV28 and TRBJ1-6; 11 nucleotides match TRBD1. Trimming removed 2 bases from V and 10 bases from J; junction bases left unmatched: 4. CDR1 is MDHEN and CDR2 is SYDVKM in the germline V gene. The CDR3 runs to 15 residues. The CDR3 DNA sequence: TGTGCCAGCAGTTTAGTAGGACAGGGGGCATCACCCCTCCACTTT. Translating gives CASSLVGQGASPLHF.